These 29 T cell receptor beta chains were all obtained from the same sample, sequenced in a study of blood T cell repertoires in COVID-19. The data were produced by immunoSEQ multiplex PCR, yet TCRdb's version contains in-frame clones alone and is incomplete. The data show roughly 250,000 clones, with around 89% seen just once and around 2% held by the top ten. The sequenced material came from PBMCs or T cells enriched from blood (not recorded which). These receptor sequences come from a woman between 18 and 30 years old who had recovered from COVID-19.

V and J are TRBV24-1 and TRBJ2-1; D not resolved. The CDR3 is 18 amino acids. The germline CDR1 and CDR2 sequences are KGHDR and SFDVKD. The V gene lost 0 bases and the J gene lost 0 bases, with 14 bases spanning the gap. The CDR3 region has the DNA TGTGCCACCAGTGATTTGGGTGGAGACCGGAGCTCCTACAATGAGCAGTTCTTC. Protein sequence: CATSDLGGDRSSYNEQFF.

This clone was recorded once. The chain has TRBV11-2 and TRBJ2-3; 9 bases are shared with TRBD2. CDR1 SGHAT and CDR2 FQNNGV come from the germline V gene. CDR3 size: 15 residues. J was trimmed by 2 bases and V by 7 bases; bases with no gene match: 7. CDR3 sequence (DNA): TGTGCCAGCACCAGCGGGGGGCTTGCCACAGATACGCAGTATTTT. Protein: CASTSGGLATDTQYF.

The gene calls are TRBV19 and TRBJ1-3, with D hard to call. V gave up 0 bases and J gave up 4 bases, with 13 bases separating them. Germline V gene data show CDR1 as LNHDA and CDR2 as SQIVND (reference sequence). The CDR3 runs to 16 residues. This CDR3 is CASSIELQALGNTIYF. CDR3 nucleotides: TGTGCCAGTAGTATAGAACTTCAGGCCCTCGGAAACACCATATATTTT.

The DNA for the CDR3 is TGTGCCAGCACCCGGACACCGTACACAGATACGCAGTATTTT. Protein: CASTRTPYTDTQYF. The chain combines TRBV9 with TRBJ2-3; D perhaps matches TRBD1 (5 bases). Looked up from germline, CDR1 is SGDLS and CDR2 is YYNGEE. The CDR3 runs 14 residues. V dropped 6 bases and J dropped 2 bases, with 13 bases sitting between them.

This chain joins TRBV6-5 and TRBJ2-4; TRBD2 might be the D (6 bases). CDR1 is MNHEY, CDR2 SVGAGI, per germline. This CDR3 region has 13 residues. Trimming removed 6 bases from V and 0 bases from J, with 6 bases in between. CDR3: CASRGLAKNIQYF. CDR3 nucleotides: TGTGCCAGCAGGGGACTAGCCAAAAACATTCAGTACTTC.

In its sample, this clone was seen once. The J gene is TRBJ2-7, the V gene TRBV27, with 11 positions matching TRBD2. V lost 5 bases to trimming and J lost 2 bases; unmatched junction nucleotides: 2. The CDR3 has 14 amino acids. The germline CDR1 and CDR2 sequences are MNHEY and SMNVEV (reference sequence). CDR3 in amino acids: CASSPLAGAYEQYF. DNA of the CDR3: TGTGCCAGCAGTCCACTAGCGGGGGCCTACGAGCAGTACTTC.

The rearrangement joins TRBV10-1 to TRBJ2-1; TRBD1 matches at 11 bases. CDR3 length: 16 residues. After removal of 2 bases from V and 10 bases from J, the junction contained 10 bases not matched to a gene. Looked up from germline, CDR1 is WNHNN and CDR2 is SYGVQD (reference sequence). The CDR3 is CASSEVGTGGSNEQFF. CDR3 nucleotides: TGCGCCAGCAGTGAGGTCGGGACAGGGGGTTCAAACGAGCAGTTCTTC.

V is TRBV5-1 and J is TRBJ1-1; 7 nucleotides align to TRBD1. Germline values: CDR1 SGHRS, CDR2 YFSETQ. V dropped 0 bases and J dropped 3; count of bases not matched to a gene: 8. This CDR3 comprises 16 residues. CDR3 residues: CASSLGQGLGDTEAFF. The CDR3 DNA is TGCGCCAGCAGCTTGGGACAGGGCTTGGGGGACACTGAAGCTTTCTTT.

The rearrangement joins TRBV5-6 to TRBJ1-1, with 10 bases lining up with TRBD1. J lost 3 bases, V lost 5 bases, and 7 bases had no gene match. This CDR3 is 15 amino acids long. The V gene's germline CDR1 is SGHDT and CDR2 YYEEEE. The chain's CDR3 is CASSLTGTGDTEAFF. In DNA, the CDR3 is TGTGCCAGCAGTCTAACTGGGACAGGGGACACTGAAGCTTTCTTT.

The chain employs TRBV19 and TRBJ1-2; D gene uncertain. Germline lookup yields CDR1 LNHDA and CDR2 SQIVND (reference sequence). The germline V and J ends were trimmed by 5 bases and 4 bases, with 14 bases remaining between them. The length of the CDR3 is 14 residues. This CDR3 reads CASSPLGPSYGYTF. The CDR3 DNA is TGTGCCAGTAGTCCCCTGGGCCCGAGCTATGGCTACACCTTC.

The chain links TRBV3-1 (or the pseudogene TRBV3-2) to TRBJ1-1; D remains unclear. V shed 0 bases and J shed 2 bases, with 16 bases lying between them. The germline V gene encodes CDR1 LGHDT and CDR2 YNNKEL (reference sequence). The CDR3 spans 17 residues. This CDR3 reads CASSQDRPGGGNTEAFF. The CDR3 DNA is TGTGCCAGCAGCCAAGATAGGCCGGGTGGAGGAAACACTGAAGCTTTCTTT.

The V and J genes are TRBV6-5 and TRBJ2-7; 8 positions agree with TRBD1. Germline V gene data show CDR1 as MNHEY and CDR2 as SVGAGI. Germline trimming cut 8 bases from V and 2 bases from J; bases unmatched to any gene: 8. The CDR3 covers 14 residues. Here the CDR3 reads CASVRTGSTYEQYF. The CDR3 DNA reads as TGTGCCAGCGTGAGGACAGGGAGCACCTACGAGCAGTACTTC.

The chain is built from TRBV9 and TRBJ2-7; 8 bases match TRBD2. Per germline, CDR1 SGDLS and CDR2 YYNGEE. The CDR3 runs to 15 residues. J gave up 1 base and V 0 bases, and 3 bases lay outside the gene matches. The CDR3 loop is CASSVAGGPSYEQYF. The CDR3 bases are TGTGCCAGCAGCGTAGCGGGGGGGCCTTCCTACGAGCAGTACTTC.

The chain links TRBV14 to TRBJ1-2, with D possibly being TRBD1 (5 bases). The CDR3 covers 16 residues. Trimming took off 5 bases at V and 3 bases at J, with 19 bases between the two ends. The V gene's germline CDR1 is SGHDN and CDR2 FVKESK. In DNA, the CDR3 is TGTGCCAGCAGCGAAAAAATCGGCCAGGGTGACTATGGCTACACCTTC. Translated: CASSEKIGQGDYGYTF.

The V gene is TRBV18, the J gene TRBJ1-4, with D possibly TRBD1 on 6 matching bases. Germline CDR1 is KGHSH and CDR2 is LQKENI. The CDR3 runs to 13 residues. Trimming cost V 4 bases and J 4 bases, with 7 bases left between them. DNA for the CDR3: TGTGCCAGCTCACGGGACATTAATGAAAAACTGTTTTTT. Residues: CASSRDINEKLFF.

This clone was observed a few times. Here the CDR3 reads CARSLGLDSNQPQHF. In DNA, the CDR3 is TGTGCCAGAAGCTTAGGTCTAGATAGCAATCAGCCCCAGCATTTT. The V and J genes are TRBV7-5 and TRBJ1-5. TRBV7-5 counts as a pseudogene. This CDR3 comprises 15 residues.

This chain uses TRBV5-5 with TRBJ1-1, with D tentatively TRBD1 (5 bases). The CDR3 is 13 residues long. V was trimmed by 3 bases and J by 12 bases, leaving 18 bases between them. The germline gives CDR1 SGHKS, CDR2 YYEKEE (reference sequence). Here the CDR3 reads CASSSTGTVGTFF. The CDR3 bases are TGTGCCAGCAGCTCAACCGGGACTGTTGGGACTTTCTTT.

In its sample, this clone was seen a few times. The chain has TRBV6-5 and TRBJ1-2, with unresolved D. Germline assignment: CDR1 MNHEY and CDR2 SVGAGI. The V end lost 5 bases, the J end lost 7 bases, and 14 bases lay between the germline ends. The length of the CDR3 is 13 residues. The CDR3 loop reads CASSSLRLGGYTF. CDR3 nucleotides: TGTGCCAGCAGTAGTCTGAGACTCGGTGGCTACACCTTC.

The genes are TRBV6-5 and TRBJ1-1; the D is unclear. This CDR3 is 11 amino acids long. V lost 6 bases to trimming and J lost 8 bases, with 10 bases between them. Looked up from germline, CDR1 is MNHEY and CDR2 is SVGAGI. CDR3 loop: CASRPQVEAFF. The DNA for the CDR3 is TGTGCCAGCAGGCCCCAGGTCGAAGCTTTCTTT.

The rearrangement links TRBV28 to TRBJ1-1, with TRBD1 identical over 7 bases. In germline, CDR1 is MDHEN, CDR2 SYDVKM. V lost 2 bases, J lost 0 bases, and 9 bases stayed unmatched. This CDR3 region has 17 residues. The CDR3 sequence is CASSLTRAGGLNTEAFF. The CDR3 bases are TGTGCCAGCAGTTTAACCCGAGCAGGGGGGCTGAACACTGAAGCTTTCTTT.

The chain joins TRBV10-2 to TRBJ2-7; D perhaps matches TRBD1 (6 bases). The CDR3 spans 11 residues. Trimming pared 4 bases from V and 7 bases from J, leaving 8 bases between. Germline values: CDR1 WSHSY, CDR2 SAAADI. CDR3 region: CASSGGGEQYF. CDR3 sequence (DNA): TGCGCCAGCAGTGGAGGGGGAGAGCAGTACTTC.

This rearrangement joins TRBV4-1 to TRBJ2-5, with 8 bases fitting TRBD2. From germline, CDR1 is MGHRA and CDR2 YSYEKL. This CDR3 is built from 16 residues. V dropped 2 bases and J dropped 5; count of bases not matched to a gene: 10. CDR3: CASSQRVDSGVETQYF. In DNA, the CDR3 is TGCGCCAGCAGCCAACGGGTTGATAGCGGGGTTGAGACCCAGTACTTC.

The V and J genes are TRBV5-8 and TRBJ2-2; TRBD1 aligns across 12 bases. The CDR3 is 19 amino acids. Germline V gene sequence: CDR1 SGHTS, CDR2 YDEGEE. J gave up 5 bases and V 2 bases, and 13 bases lay outside the gene matches. The DNA of the CDR3 is TGTGCCAGCAGCTTATTTCCCCCCGGGACAGGGGGCCGGACCGGGGAGCTGTTTTTT. Translation gives CASSLFPPGTGGRTGELFF.

The rearrangement uses TRBV19 and TRBJ2-7; 10 bases are a match to TRBD1. Unmatched junction bases numbered 7, after V lost 4 bases and J lost 4 bases. CDR3 length: 15 amino acids. Per the germline V gene, CDR1 is LNHDA and CDR2 is SQIVND (reference sequence). The CDR3 loop is CASSTPTGGKYEQYF. CDR3 sequence (DNA): TGTGCCAGTAGTACACCGACAGGGGGCAAGTACGAGCAGTACTTC.

V is TRBV19 and J is TRBJ1-2; TRBD1 matches 7 bases. This CDR3 spans 16 amino acids. After removal of 5 bases from V and 0 bases from J, the junction contained 9 bases not matched to a gene. Germline loops: CDR1 LNHDA, CDR2 SQIVND (reference sequence). The CDR3 DNA reads as TGTGCCAGTAGTGTTCAACAGGGGAGAGCTAACTATGGCTACACCTTC. Amino acids: CASSVQQGRANYGYTF. Full variable domain (remainder filled in from reference TRBV19 and TRBJ1-2): DGGITQSPKYLFRKEGQNVTLSCEQNLNHDAMYWYRQDPGQGLRLIYYSQIVNDFQKGDIAEGYSVSREKKESFPLTVTSAQKNPTAFYLCASSVQQGRANYGYTFGSGTRLTVV.

The chain links TRBV24-1 to TRBJ2-5; 10 nucleotides match TRBD1. The closer fit of TRBJ2-7 to the DNA end suggests the J call may be wrong. This CDR3 contains 14 residues. Germline lookup yields CDR1 KGHDR and CDR2 SFDVKD. CDR3: CATSPGTGDDEQYF. The CDR3 bases are TGTGCCACCAGTCCCGGGACAGGGGACGACGAGCAGTACTTC.

In DNA form, the CDR3 reads TGTGCCAGCAGCTCTTGGACAGCAAACACTGAAGCTTTCTTT. Protein product: CASSSWTANTEAFF. The rearrangement links TRBV7-9 to TRBJ1-1, with D possibly being TRBD1 (6 bases). The CDR3 covers 14 residues. Germline loops: CDR1 SEHNR, CDR2 FQNEAQ (reference sequence). V shed 4 bases and J shed 2 bases, with 11 bases lying between them.

This clone is a singleton in its sample. The rearrangement links TRBV11-2 to TRBJ2-1; perhaps TRBD2 as D (7 bases). V gave up 3 bases and J gave up 11 bases, with 20 bases separating them. From germline, CDR1 is SGHAT and CDR2 FQNNGV. The length of the CDR3 is 15 residues. CDR3 bases: TGTGCCAGCAGCTTTCTCGGGGGGCGCCTCCCCAAGCAGTTCTTC. Translation gives CASSFLGGRLPKQFF. Drawing the rest from reference TRBV11-2 and TRBJ2-1, the complete variable domain is EAGVAQSPRYKIIEKRQSVAFWCNPISGHATLYWYQQILGQGPKLLIQFQNNGVVDDSQLPKDRFSAERLKGVDSTLKIQPAKLEDSAVYLCASSFLGGRLPKQFFGPGTRLTVL.

V usage is TRBV9 and J usage is TRBJ2-5; 10 positions match TRBD2. There are 15 residues in the CDR3. V shed 3 bases, J shed 5 bases, and the junction held 7 bases outside the gene matches. The germline gives CDR1 SGDLS, CDR2 YYNGEE. As DNA, the CDR3 is TGTGCCAGCAGCGCACTAGCGGGGAGTTTGGAGACCCAGTACTTC. This codes for CASSALAGSLETQYF.